The next 6 T cell receptor beta chains were all read from a single sample in a study of human T cells and chemical hapten exposure. The time point is: patch test 3, about 24 weeks after DPC sensitization. This sample's treatment: therapeutic diphenylcyclopropenone sensitization with weekly scalp DPC. From the RACE reads, TCRdb called clonotypes with MiXCR, one entry per CDR3 protein. Of about 190,000 distinct CDR3 sequences in the sample, 20% to 25% were seen once. The source material was whole blood, sampled in connection with sensitization to the hapten diphenylcyclopropenone (DPC). All receptors derive from a woman aged 40 to 49 with alopecia areata. Some clones in this sample may be carry-over from other donors' samples.

The sample holds many counts of this clonotype. The genes are TRBV14 and TRBJ2-1; D is ambiguous. V was cut by 0 bases and J by 8 bases, with 11 bases left in between. The CDR3 length is 14 residues. Germline values: CDR1 SGHDN, CDR2 FVKESK. The CDR3 sequence is CASSQDERWYEQFF. The DNA of the CDR3 is TGTGCCAGCAGCCAAGATGAGAGGTGGTATGAGCAGTTCTTC.

The chain joins TRBV11-3 to TRBJ2-2; D not certain. V shed 5 bases and J shed 7 bases, with 17 bases lying between them. The CDR3 spans 15 residues. Germline V lookup: CDR1 SGHNT, CDR2 YENEEA. CDR3: CASSHAPGYIGELFF. CDR3 sequence (DNA): TGTGCCAGCAGCCACGCCCCAGGTTACATCGGGGAGCTGTTTTTT.

The chain combines TRBV7-3 with TRBJ2-3, with 8 bases matching TRBD1. The trim removed 6 bases at V and 0 bases at J, leaving 5 bases unmatched. The CDR3 loop spans 15 amino acids. Germline V gene data show CDR1 as SGHTA and CDR2 as FQGTGA. DNA of the CDR3: TGTGCCAGCAGTGAGGGACAGGCTAGCACAGATACGCAGTATTTT. It encodes CASSEGQASTDTQYF.

This clonotype was observed a few times. The chain links TRBV20-1 to TRBJ2-1, with D hard to call. The V and J ends lost 3 bases and 0 bases respectively, with 12 bases between them. Germline V gives CDR1 DFQATT, CDR2 SNEGSKA (reference sequence). The CDR3 consists of 15 residues. This CDR3 is CSASGHKNSYNEQFF. CDR3 coding DNA: TGCAGTGCTAGCGGGCACAAGAACTCCTACAATGAGCAGTTCTTC.

J is TRBJ2-2 and V is TRBV27; 7 bases are shared with TRBD1. CDR3 size: 15 residues. Germline CDR1 reads MNHEY; CDR2 reads SMNVEV (reference sequence). V lost 5 bases, J lost 4 bases, and 7 bases stayed unmatched. The CDR3 reads CASSLTGSATGELFF. The DNA of the CDR3 is TGTGCCAGCAGTCTGACAGGGTCTGCCACCGGGGAGCTGTTTTTT.

This clonotype was seen many times. This rearrangement joins TRBV29-1 to TRBJ2-3; TRBD1 agrees at 9 bases. The trim removed 7 bases at V and 2 bases at J, leaving 7 bases unmatched. The CDR3 is 14 amino acids. The germline gives CDR1 SQVTM, CDR2 ANQGSEA. The DNA for the CDR3 is TGCAGCGCCCGGACAGGGGTCACCACAGATACGCAGTATTTT. This encodes CSARTGVTTDTQYF.